Below, one T cell receptor beta chain is given with its context. The entry originates in a study of chemoradiotherapy in HPV16-positive cancers. The CDR3 is 15 amino acids. V was pared by 0 bases and J by 7 bases, with 13 bases between. CDR1 is PRHDT and CDR2 is FYEKMQ in the germline V gene (reference sequence). TCRdb's table, derived via immunoSEQ multiplex PCR, lists solely in-frame clones and lacks some. Here the sample spans some 3,500 clones, roughly 84% being singletons. The gene calls are TRBV13 and TRBJ1-3; D call uncertain. The clonotype comes from a human donor with HPV-associated anogenital cancer. Source: tumor tissue, taken from a patient who underwent chemoradiotherapy. In DNA form, the CDR3 reads TGTGCCAGCAGCTTAGGGACGGGTAGTATGAACACCATATATTTT. Translated, it gives CASSLGTGSMNTIYF.